This T cell receptor beta chain appears in the sequencing data of a study of shared clonotypes between healthy human individuals. Study findings and constraints: The rarefaction results pointed to incomplete sorted-subset sequencing despite large depth.

Details on this clone: Its target is not known. Other DNA sequences in the same sample also yield this CDR3.

The run depth of the assay was deep. Genomic DNA of each subset was evenly split across several immunoSEQ plates. TCRdb keeps only in-frame clones here, not all; method: immunoSEQ multiplex PCR. The sample consists of roughly 1,600,000 clones, less than 99% of them appearing once. CD45RA-negative memory and CD45RA+ naive subsets were split from the CD4+ cells. V dropped 3 bases and J dropped 2; count of bases not matched to a gene: 6. Germline CDR1 reads KGHSH; CDR2 reads LQKENI. The CDR3 runs to 15 residues. The V and J genes are TRBV18 and TRBJ2-5, with TRBD2 identical over 7 bases. The origin of this receptor is a man under 40 in good health. The sequencing sample was made of naive CD4+ T cells sorted from blood. Subset noted: CD45RA+ positively selected. CDR3 region: CASSPPSGSQETQYF. CDR3 in DNA: TGTGCCAGCTCACCGCCTAGCGGCTCTCAAGAGACCCAGTACTTC.